A single sample gave rise to the 32 T cell receptor beta chains below, sequenced in a study of blood T cell repertoires in COVID-19. Method: immunoSEQ multiplex PCR; TCRdb's copy keeps in-frame clones and lacks some. The repertoire holds 350,000 to 400,000 clones, with around 89% as singletons. Sequencing used peripheral blood. These receptors were taken from a man between 18 and 29 years old with active or convalescent COVID-19.

CDR3: CASSPSWRRSYNEQFF. The CDR3 DNA reads as TGTGCCAGCAGTCCATCTTGGCGGCGCTCCTACAATGAGCAGTTCTTC. This chain joins TRBV27 and TRBJ2-1, with D hard to call. The V end was cut by 5 bases, the J end by 0 bases, with 14 bases between. The CDR3 length is 16 residues. Germline assignment: CDR1 MNHEY and CDR2 SMNVEV (reference sequence).

The chain has TRBV6-2 or TRBV6-3 and TRBJ2-7, with no clear D. The CDR3 loop spans 14 amino acids. The V gene's germline CDR1 is MNHEY and CDR2 SVGEGT. The germline V and J ends were trimmed by 0 bases and 1 base, with 7 bases remaining between them. CDR3 nucleotide sequence: TGTGCCAGCAGTTACTCAAGACTGTCCTACGAGCAGTACTTC. Protein product: CASSYSRLSYEQYF.

The chain has TRBV28 and TRBJ1-6, with TRBD1 matching 7 bases. With 6 bases clipped from V and 4 bases from J, the junction kept 9 bases outside the gene matches. Germline-derived CDR1 and CDR2 are MDHEN and SYDVKM. The CDR3 covers 16 residues. CDR3 amino acids: CASRVDRVRYNSPLHF. DNA for the CDR3: TGTGCCAGCAGGGTCGACAGGGTCCGGTATAATTCACCCCTCCACTTT.

The chain has TRBV3-1 (or the pseudogene TRBV3-2) and TRBJ2-7, with 7 nucleotides matching TRBD1. Per germline, CDR1 LGHDT and CDR2 YNNKEL (reference sequence). V dropped 2 bases and J dropped 4; count of bases not matched to a gene: 14. The CDR3 has 17 amino acids. As DNA, the CDR3 is TGTGCCAGCAGCCAAATTCTTGCAGGGACAGATCGATACGAGCAGTACTTC. Translated: CASSQILAGTDRYEQYF.

This sequence joins TRBV4-2 and TRBJ1-1; D possibly corresponds to TRBD1 (5 bases). CDR3 length equals 15 residues. Germline V CDR1 and CDR2: LGHNA, YNFKEQ. V lost 1 base and J 5 bases, leaving 14 bases between the germline ends. The DNA of the CDR3 is TGTGCCAGCAGCCAAGTGGGGGGTTCGGAAACTGAAGCTTTCTTT. This codes for CASSQVGGSETEAFF.

The chain links TRBV18 to TRBJ2-1; a weak D match, TRBD1 (5 bases). CDR1 and CDR2 from the germline V gene are KGHSH and LQKENI. V shed 6 bases and J shed 4 bases, with 7 bases lying between them. The CDR3 covers 12 residues. The CDR3 nucleotides read TGTGCCAGCTCTCGACAGTACAATGAGCAGTTCTTC. It translates to CASSRQYNEQFF.

The genes are TRBV9 and TRBJ2-7, with TRBD2 matching over 8 bases. V was pared by 2 bases and J by 2 bases, with 6 bases of the junction left unmatched. Germline CDR1 SGDLS, CDR2 YYNGEE. The CDR3 has 15 residues. The CDR3 loop is CASSVGGALTYEQYF. CDR3 nucleotides: TGTGCCAGCAGCGTCGGGGGGGCCTTGACCTACGAGCAGTACTTC.

This clone was recorded only once. The chain recombines TRBV28 with TRBJ1-1, with a tentative D call TRBD1 (5 bases). The CDR3 extends over 19 amino acids. V lost 6 bases to trimming and J lost 11 bases, with 37 bases between them. The germline V gene encodes CDR1 MDHEN and CDR2 SYDVKM. In DNA form, the CDR3 reads TGTGCCAGCAGCCGACGGCGGGGGGGGAATTGGATGGGAAAGGTTGAGGCTTTCTTT. This sequence encodes CASSRRRGGNWMGKVEAFF.

This rearrangement joins TRBV10-3 to TRBJ1-4, with 7 positions matching TRBD1. V lost 6 bases, J lost 7 bases, and 8 bases stayed unmatched. The germline V gene encodes CDR1 ENHRY and CDR2 SYGVKD. This CDR3 region has 14 residues. Here the CDR3 reads CAIRDTGVGEKLFF. DNA for the CDR3: TGTGCCATCAGGGATACAGGGGTCGGTGAAAAACTGTTTTTT.

This chain connects TRBV6-5 to TRBJ2-3, with no clear D. Germline CDR1 is MNHEY and CDR2 is SVGAGI. There are 15 residues in the CDR3. Trimming removed 2 bases at V and 0 bases at J, with 9 bases between. In nucleotides, the CDR3 is TGTGCCAGCAGTTACAGCCTCACTAGCACAGATACGCAGTATTTT. Amino acid sequence: CASSYSLTSTDTQYF.

The rearrangement links TRBV18 to TRBJ2-5; 7 positions match TRBD2. Germline V lookup: CDR1 KGHSH, CDR2 LQKENI. J gave up 1 base and V 5 bases, and 7 bases lay outside the gene matches. This CDR3 has 15 amino acids. CDR3 in amino acids: CASSSTGTTQETQYF. CDR3 nucleotides: TGTGCCAGCTCATCGACCGGGACTACCCAAGAGACCCAGTACTTC. Complete variable domain (other parts from reference TRBV18 and TRBJ2-5): NAGVMQNPRHLVRRRGQEARLRCSPMKGHSHVYWYRQLPEEGLKFMVYLQKENIIDESGMPKERFSAEFPKEGPSILRIQQVVRGDSAAYFCASSSTGTTQETQYFGPGTRLLVL.

The table lists this clone with a few counts. The CDR3: CASMRGAIKDSPLHF. CDR3 nucleotide sequence: TGTGCCAGTATGCGGGGGGCGATCAAGGATTCACCCCTCCACTTT. The chain links TRBV19 to TRBJ1-6, with D maybe TRBD1 (6 bases). The CDR3 has 15 residues. Between the trimmed V and J ends, which lost 7 bases and 8 bases, there was a span of 18 bases. Germline CDR1 reads LNHDA; CDR2 reads SQIVND (reference sequence).

This chain links TRBV3-1 (or the pseudogene TRBV3-2) with TRBJ2-7; the match to TRBD2 covers 11 bases. Trimming took 4 bases from V and 3 from J; bases not matched to a gene: 8. The germline V gene encodes CDR1 LGHDT and CDR2 YNNKEL (reference sequence). The CDR3 consists of 16 residues. The CDR3 region has the DNA TGTGCCAGCAGCCTTGGACTAGCGGGCGATAACTACGAGCAGTACTTC. Translation: CASSLGLAGDNYEQYF.

This clone was seen only once. The chain combines TRBV29-1 with TRBJ1-2; 11 nucleotides match TRBD1. The CDR3 runs to 17 residues. With V trimmed by 4 bases and J by 4 bases, 14 bases remained unmatched. Germline V gene lookup returns CDR1 SQVTM and CDR2 ANQGSEA. Here the CDR3 reads CSVVRRDRGDWIYGYTF. The CDR3 DNA sequence: TGCAGCGTTGTGAGAAGGGACAGGGGGGATTGGATCTATGGCTACACCTTC.

The CDR3 loop reads CASSPLQGNTEAFF. In DNA, the CDR3 is TGTGCCAGTAGTCCCTTGCAGGGGAACACTGAAGCTTTCTTT. The V and J genes are TRBV19 and TRBJ1-1; D perhaps matches TRBD1 (5 bases). This CDR3 spans 14 amino acids. With 5 bases removed from V and 1 base from J, the gap between germline ends came to 11 bases. Germline lookup yields CDR1 LNHDA and CDR2 SQIVND (reference sequence).

This chain links TRBV7-3 with TRBJ2-1, with 11 bases fitting TRBD2. Germline trimming cut 2 bases from V and 8 bases from J; bases unmatched to any gene: 8. Germline loops: CDR1 SGHTA, CDR2 FQGTGA. The CDR3 consists of 16 residues. The CDR3 spells CASSLLGTSGYDEQFF. CDR3 sequence (DNA): TGTGCCAGCAGCTTACTCGGGACTAGCGGATACGATGAGCAGTTCTTC.

The chain uses TRBV4-3 and TRBJ2-7, with D possibly TRBD1 on 5 matching bases. Germline CDR1 LGHNA, CDR2 YSLEER. Trimming left V 0 bases short and J 2 bases short, with 5 bases between. The CDR3 extends over 13 amino acids. CDR3 sequence: CASSQETAYEQYF. In nucleotides, the CDR3 is TGCGCCAGCAGCCAAGAGACAGCCTACGAGCAGTACTTC.

This clone appeared once. The V gene is TRBV15, the J gene TRBJ1-3; D not certain. Germline V gene data show CDR1 as LNHNV and CDR2 as YYDKDF (reference sequence). The V end was cut by 1 base, the J end by 0 bases, with 7 bases between. CDR3 size: 15 residues. CDR3 protein: CATSRVSTSGNTIYF. The CDR3 DNA reads TGTGCCACCAGCAGAGTTAGTACCTCTGGAAACACCATATATTTT.

Comment on this clone: The same CDR3 arises from other DNA sequences in this sample as well. This chain connects TRBV7-9 to TRBJ2-5; no reliable D call. CDR3 length: 11 amino acids. CDR1 SEHNR and CDR2 FQNEAQ come from the germline V gene (reference sequence). V gave up 5 bases and J gave up 2 bases, with 3 bases separating them. CDR3 bases: TGTGCCAGCAGCCTACAAGAGACCCAGTACTTC. Translated, it gives CASSLQETQYF.

J is TRBJ2-3 and V is TRBV6-5, with 8 bases that match TRBD1. CDR1 and CDR2 (germline): MNHEY, SVGAGI. The CDR3 length is 14 residues. Trimming removed 10 bases from V and 0 bases from J; junction bases left unmatched: 6. CDR3: CATHRDRSTDTQYF. DNA for the CDR3: TGTGCCACCCACCGGGACAGGAGCACAGATACGCAGTATTTT.

The chain recombines TRBV14 with TRBJ1-1, with D unresolved. Deletions cut 0 bases from V and 7 bases from J, with 21 bases between. Germline V lookup: CDR1 SGHDN, CDR2 FVKESK. The CDR3 extends over 17 amino acids. CDR3 loop: CASSQDLTVRQADEAFF. CDR3 sequence (DNA): TGTGCCAGCAGCCAAGATCTGACTGTTAGACAAGCGGATGAAGCTTTCTTT.

This chain joins TRBV2 and TRBJ1-1, with D unresolved. Germline V lookup: CDR1 SNHLY, CDR2 FYNNEI. This CDR3 has 13 residues. Trimming shortened V by 6 bases and J by 0 bases, and 8 bases separated the two germline ends. CDR3 amino acids: CASRGDLNTEAFF. The CDR3 DNA reads TGTGCCAGCAGGGGAGACTTGAACACTGAAGCTTTCTTT.

V usage is TRBV6-4 and J usage is TRBJ2-7; D gene ambiguous. With 4 bases removed from V and 0 bases from J, the gap between germline ends came to 13 bases. Germline V gene sequence: CDR1 MRHNA, CDR2 SNTAGT. This CDR3 spans 15 amino acids. The DNA of the CDR3 is TGTGCCAGCAGTGGTGTTCGCCGCGTCTCCTACGAGCAGTACTTC. Its translation: CASSGVRRVSYEQYF.

J is TRBJ2-5 and V is TRBV11-2, with TRBD1 as a possible D gene (7 bases). Germline V gene data show CDR1 as SGHAT and CDR2 as FQNNGV. The CDR3 covers 18 residues. Trimming removed 5 bases from V and 1 base from J, with 23 bases in between. Written as DNA, the CDR3 is TGTGCCAGCAGCGAGCCGCTAGGACGGAGGGGGCCCCAAGAGACCCAGTACTTC. Translating it yields CASSEPLGRRGPQETQYF.

J is TRBJ1-1 and V is TRBV7-2; the match to TRBD1 covers 7 bases. The CDR3 sequence is 12 residues long. Germline V gives CDR1 SGHTA, CDR2 FQGNSA. V gave up 6 bases and J gave up 6 bases; unmatched junction bases: 4. For the CDR3, the DNA is TGTGCCAGCAGATACAGGGGAGCTGAAGCTTTCTTT. Translating it yields CASRYRGAEAFF. Full variable domain (missing parts from reference TRBV7-2 and TRBJ1-1): GAGVSQSPSNKVTEKGKDVELRCDPISGHTALYWYRQSLGQGLEFLIYFQGNSAPDKSGLPSDRFSAERTGGSVSTLTIQRTQQEDSAVYLCASRYRGAEAFFGQGTRLTVV.

This chain links TRBV27 with TRBJ2-2; no reliable D call. The CDR3 has 14 residues. Germline values: CDR1 MNHEY, CDR2 SMNVEV (reference sequence). Trimming removed 4 bases at V and 0 bases at J, with 6 bases between. CDR3 in amino acids: CASSSLSNTGELFF. The CDR3 DNA reads TGTGCCAGCAGTTCACTATCGAACACCGGGGAGCTGTTTTTT.

This clone was observed a few times. This rearrangement joins TRBV30 to TRBJ2-5; the D is unclear. This CDR3 is built from 12 residues. Trimming cost V 1 base and J 4 bases, with 7 bases left between them. The germline V gene has CDR1 GTSNPN and CDR2 SVGIG (reference sequence). The CDR3 coding sequence is TGTGCCTGGAGTGGACACCGAGAGACCCAGTACTTC. Encoded protein: CAWSGHRETQYF. Full variable domain (outside the CDR3, taken from reference TRBV30 and TRBJ2-5): SQTIHQWPATLVQPVGSPLSLECTVEGTSNPNLYWYRQAAGRGLQLLFYSVGIGQISSEVPQNLSASRPQDRQFILSSKKLLLSDSGFYLCAWSGHRETQYFGPGTRLLVL.

This clone came up once. The chain employs TRBV9 and TRBJ2-1, with TRBD2 matching over 9 bases. V lost 0 bases to trimming and J lost 4 bases; unmatched junction nucleotides: 5. This CDR3 is built from 16 residues. Germline CDR1 reads SGDLS; CDR2 reads YYNGEE. CDR3 sequence: CASSVGLAGLYNEQFF. CDR3 bases: TGTGCCAGCAGCGTAGGGCTAGCGGGATTATACAATGAGCAGTTCTTC.

This chain joins TRBV5-1 and TRBJ2-3; D is unresolved. V was cut by 3 bases and J by 4 bases, with 12 bases left in between. CDR1 SGHRS and CDR2 YFSETQ come from the germline V gene. The CDR3 extends over 14 amino acids. The CDR3 bases are TGCGCCAGCAGCTCCCGGGTAGAGGCAGATACGCAGTATTTT. It translates to CASSSRVEADTQYF.

This chain links TRBV28 with TRBJ1-5; the D is unclear. This CDR3 region has 12 residues. V was shortened by 7 bases and J by 3 bases, with 7 bases between the two germline ends. CDR1 is MDHEN, CDR2 SYDVKM, per germline. The CDR3 loop is CASNQNNQPQHF. As DNA, the CDR3 is TGTGCCAGCAACCAGAACAATCAGCCCCAGCATTTT.

This clone was seen just once. V usage is TRBV28 and J usage is TRBJ2-7, with 7 bases fitting TRBD1. The germline CDR1 and CDR2 sequences are MDHEN and SYDVKM. V lost 5 bases and J lost 7; bases outside the gene matches: 17. This CDR3 contains 16 residues. The CDR3 spells CASSADRALLPGEQYF. The DNA for the CDR3 is TGTGCCAGCAGTGCCGACAGGGCCCTCTTACCGGGGGAGCAGTACTTC.

V gene TRBV19 combines with J gene TRBJ2-4; D perhaps matches TRBD2 (6 bases). The CDR3 length is 12 residues. The V end lost 8 bases, the J end lost 6 bases, and 11 bases lay between the germline ends. Germline V lookup: CDR1 LNHDA, CDR2 SQIVND (reference sequence). CDR3 in amino acids: CASAGTGNIQYF. The CDR3 nucleotides are TGTGCCAGTGCCGGGACTGGAAACATTCAGTACTTC.